The source of this TCR beta chain is a study of blood T cell repertoires in COVID-19 (dated by TCRdb to the early 2020s). With regard to the full study: The collaborator samples originated in the United States, Italy and Spain and spanned the acute and convalescent phases of COVID-19. The material from the prospective study consisted of cDNA or gDNA derived from T cells, B-cell-depleted T cells, or PBMCs. Subjects who had been exposed to COVID-19, were actively infected with it, or had recovered from it provided the deeply sampled blood TCRbeta repertoires that made up the dataset. The repertoires were released in a freely available public database intended as a resource for research on the immune response to SARS-CoV-2. Samples were obtained from the ongoing ImmuneRACE study (first 160 participants) and from 1,200 or so subjects provided by 6 global collaborators. The sample metadata nearly always contained a de-identified subject ID, COVID-19 status, age in years and sex. Where HLA class I and class II types were available, the types were taken from metadata supplied by the sample provider, not from assay-based typing.

As concerns this clone: Its specific antigen is unknown. Per-nucleotide qualities are absent, and no much larger clonotype sits a single base away.

TCRbeta CDR3 regions were amplified from genomic DNA by means of the immunoSEQ Assay, a bias-controlled multiplex PCR. In the paper's pipeline: Within the assay, amplification of reference gene primers was used to estimate how many nucleated cells each sample contained. Sequence reads were collapsed and filtered to measure the absolute abundance of every unique TCRbeta CDR3 rearrangement. Productive Simpson clonality was computed per sample as the square root of Simpson's diversity index over productive rearrangements. The table was pulled from immuneACCESS by TCRdb, which kept in-frame rearrangements only. Such tables lose some clones; where checked, under half of the loss comes from unresolved V genes, and the rest has no known cause. That table supplies the V and J calls and clone size; D and trimming were determined from the DNA. The table for this sample lists fewer than 250,000 clones; about four fifths of them were counted only once. The ten top clones hold 8% to 13% of the sample.

V and J lose 0 bases and 0 bases, and a span of 5 bases separates them. From the cysteine up to the phenylalanine, the CDR3 has a length of 14 residues. Only the CDR3 DNA stays, 42 bases, in frame from base 1. CDR1 and CDR2, looked up from the germline V gene (reference sequence), are GTSNPN and SVGIG. Each collaborating institution followed its own protocols to collect whole blood in K2EDTA tubes. Collaborator samples were shipped for TCRbeta analysis as frozen whole blood, isolated PBMCs, or DNA extracted from either sample type. Overall study results and their limits: How much clinical and demographic metadata was included differed by source and by participant, and the metadata was provided uncurated.

The clonotype originates from a woman aged 80 or over with acute or convalescent COVID-19. The sample comprised peripheral blood. Recombination linked TRBV30 to TRBJ2-2; the D segment cannot be called with confidence. The nucleotide sequence is given as TGTGCCTGGAGTGTACTCGCGAACACCGGGGAGCTGTTTTTT. It translates to CAWSVLANTGELFF.